These 28 T cell receptor beta chains came from one sample sequenced in a study of blood T cell repertoires in COVID-19. Generated by immunoSEQ multiplex PCR, the TCRdb table keeps only in-frame clones and is missing some. The sample records about 420,000 clones, approximately 90% being singletons. The specimen was peripheral blood. The receptors come from a man aged 18 to 30 with COVID-19, enrolled during active disease.

Here the CDR3 reads CATSDPGTEGTNQPQHF. CDR3 nucleotide sequence: TGTGCCACCAGTGATCCAGGGACAGAGGGAACCAATCAGCCCCAGCATTTT. V gene TRBV24-1 combines with J gene TRBJ1-5; 7 positions agree with TRBD1. V shed 3 bases, J shed 3 bases, and the junction held 10 bases outside the gene matches. The length of the CDR3 is 17 residues. Looked up from germline, CDR1 is KGHDR and CDR2 is SFDVKD.

The V gene is TRBV19, the J gene TRBJ2-1, with D perhaps matching TRBD2 (5 bases). Trimming left V 4 bases short and J 5 bases short, with 12 bases between. Germline values: CDR1 LNHDA, CDR2 SQIVND (reference sequence). There are 14 residues in the CDR3. CDR3 region: CASSNPGIDNEQFF. In DNA form, the CDR3 reads TGTGCCAGTAGTAATCCGGGGATAGACAATGAGCAGTTCTTC.

The chain links TRBV6-5 to TRBJ1-2; 12 bases are a match to TRBD1. Germline V gives CDR1 MNHEY, CDR2 SVGAGI. The CDR3 contains 13 residues. Trimming removed 7 bases from V and 8 bases from J; junction bases left unmatched: 5. CDR3 sequence: CASKGQGARGYTF. CDR3 sequence (DNA): TGTGCCAGCAAGGGACAGGGGGCAAGGGGCTACACCTTC.

The chain has TRBV19 and TRBJ2-1; 10 positions agree with TRBD2. Germline loops: CDR1 LNHDA, CDR2 SQIVND (reference sequence). V was pared by 4 bases and J by 5 bases, with 11 bases of the junction left unmatched. The length of the CDR3 is 17 residues. The CDR3 DNA follows: TGTGCCAGTAGTACCGCCCCCGGGACTAGCGAGGACAATGAGCAGTTCTTC. Its translation is CASSTAPGTSEDNEQFF.

This clone came up once. The rearrangement joins TRBV3-1 (or the pseudogene TRBV3-2) to TRBJ1-1; 10 bases align to TRBD1. The V gene end was trimmed by 5 bases and the J gene end by 4 bases; junction bases not matched to a gene: 7. Looked up from germline, CDR1 is LGHDT and CDR2 is YNNKEL (reference sequence). This CDR3 region has 15 residues. CDR3 amino acids: CASSSRDRGSTEAFF. The CDR3 nucleotides are TGTGCCAGCAGCTCCCGGGACAGGGGTTCCACTGAAGCTTTCTTT.

As DNA, the CDR3 is TGTGCCAGCAGCGCAACCCACCCACTCTACACAGATACGCAGTATTTT. This translates into CASSATHPLYTDTQYF. J is TRBJ2-3 and V is TRBV5-5; D ambiguous. The germline CDR1 and CDR2 sequences are SGHKS and YYEKEE (reference sequence). The CDR3 extends over 16 amino acids. The V gene lost 4 bases and the J gene lost 2 bases, with 17 bases spanning the gap.

DNA for the CDR3: TGTGCCACCCAGGACTACAAAAACATTCAGTACTTC. The encoded protein is CATQDYKNIQYF. The chain employs TRBV24-1 and TRBJ2-4; a weak D match, TRBD2 (6 bases). The germline V gene has CDR1 KGHDR and CDR2 SFDVKD. With 9 bases removed from V and 3 bases from J, the gap between germline ends came to 8 bases. The CDR3 totals 12 residues.

This clone occurred a few times. The chain couples TRBV19 to TRBJ1-1; perhaps TRBD1 as D (6 bases). The ends were cut back, 5 bases at V and 6 bases at J, with 13 bases in the middle. The CDR3 covers 13 residues. Germline loops: CDR1 LNHDA, CDR2 SQIVND (reference sequence). CDR3 DNA sequence: TGTGCCAGTAGTGCCACAGGGTTGGCTGAAGCTTTCTTT. Protein product: CASSATGLAEAFF. Full variable domain (remainder filled in from reference TRBV19 and TRBJ1-1): DGGITQSPKYLFRKEGQNVTLSCEQNLNHDAMYWYRQDPGQGLRLIYYSQIVNDFQKGDIAEGYSVSREKKESFPLTVTSAQKNPTAFYLCASSATGLAEAFFGQGTRLTVV.

The V call is TRBV7-3, the J call TRBJ2-7, with TRBD2 as a possible D gene (5 bases). The CDR3 is 12 amino acids. Trimming left V 3 bases short and J 12 bases short, with 15 bases between. Germline V gives CDR1 SGHTA, CDR2 FQGTGA. In DNA, the CDR3 is TGTGCCAGCAGCTTTACTCCCGGGAATCTGTACTTC. This sequence encodes CASSFTPGNLYF.

The chain joins TRBV12-2 to TRBJ2-3; the table's D call, TRBD1, was not checked against the DNA. TRBV12-2 has pseudogene status. The CDR3 is 13 amino acids. The DNA for the CDR3 is TGTGCAAGTCGCCAGCAGGGCAAAAGGGCGCAGTATTTT. It codes for CASRQQGKRAQYF.

The chain carries TRBV12-3 or TRBV12-4 and TRBJ2-7, with D unclear. This CDR3 region has 13 residues. V was clipped by 3 bases and J by 7 bases, with 13 bases between them. In nucleotides, the CDR3 is TGTGCCAGCAGTTTGCGTGGCAGGTGGGAGCAGTACTTC. It yields the protein CASSLRGRWEQYF.

This clone was found a few times. The rearrangement uses TRBV13 and TRBJ2-1; D might be TRBD2 (5 bases). Trimming pared 4 bases from V and 3 bases from J, leaving 19 bases between. The CDR3 runs to 17 residues. CDR1 is PRHDT, CDR2 FYEKMQ, per germline (reference sequence). The CDR3 loop is CASSSPREAAVYNEQFF. As DNA, the CDR3 is TGTGCCAGCAGCTCCCCGAGGGAAGCGGCCGTCTACAATGAGCAGTTCTTC. Supplemented by reference TRBV13 and TRBJ2-1, the full variable domain reads AAGVIQSPRHLIKEKRETATLKCYPIPRHDTVYWYQQGPGQDPQFLISFYEKMQSDKGSIPDRFSAQQFSDYHSELNMSSLELGDSALYFCASSSPREAAVYNEQFFGPGTRLTVL.

The chain employs TRBV5-1 and TRBJ1-4; D may be TRBD1 (6 bases). Germline loops: CDR1 SGHRS, CDR2 YFSETQ. The CDR3 is made up of 14 amino acids. V lost 4 bases and J 4 bases, leaving 11 bases between the germline ends. In DNA form, the CDR3 reads TGCGCCAGCAGCCGAGGACAGAGTAATGAAAAACTGTTTTTT. The encoded protein is CASSRGQSNEKLFF.

The chain has TRBV3-1 (or the pseudogene TRBV3-2) and TRBJ1-2; tentatively, D is TRBD1 (5 bases). V was clipped by 0 bases and J by 5 bases, with 13 bases between them. This CDR3 is built from 15 residues. Germline CDR1 LGHDT, CDR2 YNNKEL (reference sequence). CDR3 region: CASSQDGREVYGYTF. The CDR3 DNA reads TGTGCCAGCAGCCAAGATGGCAGGGAGGTTTATGGCTACACCTTC.

The CDR3: CASSYYYSNQPQHF. CDR3 nucleotide sequence: TGTGCCAGCAGTTACTATTATAGCAATCAGCCCCAGCATTTT. The chain combines TRBV28 with TRBJ1-5, with D uncertain. The CDR3 is 14 residues long. Looked up from germline, CDR1 is MDHEN and CDR2 is SYDVKM. The germline V and J ends were trimmed by 4 bases and 0 bases, with 7 bases remaining between them.

The chain combines TRBV3-1 (or the pseudogene TRBV3-2) with TRBJ2-3, with D perhaps matching TRBD1 (5 bases). Germline-derived CDR1 and CDR2 are LGHDT and YNNKEL (reference sequence). This CDR3 contains 13 residues. Trimming removed 6 bases from V and 4 bases from J, with 11 bases in between. The CDR3 loop is CASREHRSDTQYF. Written as DNA, the CDR3 is TGTGCCAGCAGAGAGCACAGGTCAGATACGCAGTATTTT.

The chain couples TRBV19 to TRBJ2-7; TRBD1 agrees at 9 bases. This CDR3 contains 14 residues. J was trimmed by 1 base and V by 6 bases; bases with no gene match: 4. Germline-derived CDR1 and CDR2 are LNHDA and SQIVND (reference sequence). The CDR3 nucleotides read TGTGCCAGTAGCAGGGGACAGGGATCCTACGAGCAGTACTTC. Residues: CASSRGQGSYEQYF.

The chain has TRBV5-4 and TRBJ2-3; D is undetermined. CDR1 and CDR2 from the germline V gene are SGHNT and YYREEE (reference sequence). V was clipped by 1 base and J by 3 bases, with 6 bases between them. This CDR3 has 13 amino acids. CDR3 nucleotides: TGTGCCAGCAGCTTGCCACTGACAGATACGCAGTATTTT. This encodes CASSLPLTDTQYF. The entire variable domain, with the rest obtained from reference TRBV5-4 and TRBJ2-3, is as follows: ETGVTQSPTHLIKTRGQQVTLRCSSQSGHNTVSWYQQALGQGPQFIFQYYREEENGRGNFPPRFSGLQFPNYSSELNVNALELDDSALYLCASSLPLTDTQYFGPGTRLTVL.

The rearrangement uses TRBV7-9 and TRBJ2-7; D is perhaps TRBD2 (5 bases). V gave up 5 bases and J gave up 4 bases, with 9 bases separating them. This CDR3 spans 12 amino acids. Germline CDR1 and CDR2: SEHNR and FQNEAQ (reference sequence). In DNA, the CDR3 is TGTGCCAGCAGCAGGACTGGGTACGAGCAGTACTTC. It encodes CASSRTGYEQYF.

A remark on this clone: Distinct nucleotide sequences in the sample also encode this CDR3. This chain uses TRBV7-2 with TRBJ1-1; no definite D call. This CDR3 contains 13 residues. The germline gives CDR1 SGHTA, CDR2 FQGNSA. Trimming took off 2 bases at V and 2 bases at J, with 6 bases between the two ends. CDR3 region: CASSLQLNTEAFF. The DNA of the CDR3 is TGTGCCAGCAGCTTACAACTCAACACTGAAGCTTTCTTT.

The chain recombines TRBV29-1 with TRBJ2-1; perhaps TRBD1 as D (5 bases). The CDR3 has 14 amino acids. V gave up 6 bases and J gave up 6 bases, with 18 bases separating them. Germline CDR1 reads SQVTM; CDR2 reads ANQGSEA. For the CDR3, the DNA is TGCAGCGTCCCCAAGACAGATGGGCGCAATGAGCAGTTCTTC. Its protein is CSVPKTDGRNEQFF.

The genes are TRBV4-1 and TRBJ2-1, with D uncertain. This CDR3 contains 16 residues. V was trimmed by 1 base and J by 0 bases, leaving 10 bases between them. CDR1 is MGHRA and CDR2 is YSYEKL in the germline V gene. CDR3 region: CASSQGYTASYNEQFF. The DNA of the CDR3 is TGCGCCAGCAGCCAAGGTTATACAGCCTCCTACAATGAGCAGTTCTTC.

The chain recombines TRBV21-1 with TRBJ2-1; the D call TRBD2 from the table was never checked on the DNA. TRBV21-1 represents a pseudogene. This CDR3 region has 15 residues. The CDR3 DNA reads as TGTGCCAGCAGCAACCCAGGAGGTCTCTACAATGAGCAGTTCTTC. Its protein product is CASSNPGGLYNEQFF.

The genes are TRBV7-9 and TRBJ2-6; D is unclear. CDR1 is SEHNR and CDR2 is FQNEAQ in the germline V gene (reference sequence). The CDR3 sequence is 16 residues long. Trimming cost V 3 bases and J 5 bases, with 14 bases left between them. The CDR3 nucleotides read TGTGCCAGCAGCTTTGCAGGAAACAAGAGGGCCAACGTCCTGACTTTC. It translates to CASSFAGNKRANVLTF.

This clone was seen a single time. The chain joins TRBV3-1 (or the pseudogene TRBV3-2) to TRBJ2-1, with 7 bases lining up with TRBD2. This CDR3 has 13 amino acids. The ends lost 4 bases at V and 6 bases at J; junction bases unmatched: 3. Germline CDR1 LGHDT, CDR2 YNNKEL (reference sequence). The CDR3 sequence is CASSRGTTNEQFF. CDR3 DNA: TGTGCCAGCAGCCGCGGGACTACCAATGAGCAGTTCTTC.

This chain joins TRBV2 and TRBJ1-4, with no clear D. This CDR3 spans 15 amino acids. Germline V lookup: CDR1 SNHLY, CDR2 FYNNEI. V was trimmed by 8 bases and J by 0 bases, leaving 13 bases between them. CDR3 DNA: TGTGCCAGCTGTTCCTCGAGGGCAACTAATGAAAAACTGTTTTTT. Residues: CASCSSRATNEKLFF.

V and J are TRBV7-3 and TRBJ2-3; 10 bases map to TRBD2. The CDR3 spans 15 residues. V trimming: 3 bases; J trimming: 1 base; junction bases outside the gene matches: 1. The germline gives CDR1 SGHTA, CDR2 FQGTGA. The DNA of the CDR3 is TGTGCCAGCAGCTTCGGGACTAGCGGCACAGATACGCAGTATTTT. This gives the protein CASSFGTSGTDTQYF.

This clone appeared a single time. The chain carries TRBV28 and TRBJ1-4; possible D gene TRBD1, 5 bases. Germline values: CDR1 MDHEN, CDR2 SYDVKM. The CDR3 spans 14 residues. The V and J ends lost 2 bases and 5 bases respectively, with 9 bases between them. The CDR3 coding sequence is TGTGCCAGCAGTTTAGGGGGGAGGAATGAAAAACTGTTTTTT. Amino acid sequence: CASSLGGRNEKLFF.